The T cell receptor beta chain described here comes from a study of T-cell reconstitution after alpha-beta-depleted transplantation in children listed by TCRdb under 2016. Broadly, across the study: Using TCR repertoire profiling, the study quantitatively followed how T-cell immune reconstitution unfolded in children after TCRalphabeta/CD19-depleted allogeneic hematopoietic cell transplantation.

In light of the paper, this sample's treatment or condition label describes: allogeneic hematopoietic cell transplantation with graft depleted of TCRalphabeta T cells and CD19 B cells. The children who served as transplant recipients had been given grafts of TCRalphabeta/CD19-depleted allogeneic hematopoietic cells. This clonotype was detected only a few times. Which antigen it targets is not known. No base-level quality is on record; no much larger clone is a single base apart. Reading the germline V gene gives CDR1 SGHTA and CDR2 FQGNSA. Unmatched junction bases come to 4, with V trimmed by 1 base and J by 2 bases. Inclusive of the bounding cysteine and phenylalanine, the CDR3 is 16 residues long. The only DNA kept is the CDR3, 48 bases in frame from the first base. The library was prepared using PCR. TCRdb names Illumina HiSeq 2500 as the instrument used. Molecular barcoding was employed in the preparation of TCR libraries, with unique molecular identifiers being used to normalize TCRbeta repertoire quantification. TCRdb reworked the public reads: Q25 trimming with fastp, MiXCR clone assembly, productive beta chains retained. Rows with one shared CDR3 protein collapse into an entry with the most common genes and DNA. The sample yields some 460,000 distinct CDR3 sequences; 15% to 20% were counted once. The ten largest clones take up about 32% of the sample.

Results the study describes overall, beyond this receptor: The apparently early recovery of alphabetaT-cell counts about two months after transplant reportedly depended on only several hundred rapidly expanded clones that came from non-depleted graft cells. In some patients, the high TCRbeta diversity seen at day 60 was put down to recipient T cells and intrathymic progenitors that had survived conditioning. Over the following months the frequencies of hyperexpanded clones went down, and after one year T-cell counts and TCRbeta diversity were mostly credited to newly produced T cells.

The sequenced sample was PBMCs, mostly from graft donor cells, obtained 360 days after TCRalphabeta/CD19-depleted stem cell transplant. This sequence was found in a boy under two years old who had a stem cell transplant for Wiskott-Aldrich syndrome, so the T cells may come from the graft donor. In this chain, TRBV7-2 is recombined with TRBJ2-1, with 8 bases matching TRBD2. The sequence in DNA is TGTGCCAGCAGCTTAGGTGTAGCGGGGACCTACAATGAGCAGTTCTTC. It is translated as CASSLGVAGTYNEQFF.